These 4 T cell receptor beta chains were sequenced from one sample in a study of blood T cell repertoires in COVID-19. Produced via immunoSEQ multiplex PCR; TCRdb's table is partial and in-frame only. This table holds fewer than 300,000 clones, 80% to 90% found once. Sample: peripheral blood. These receptors came from a middle-aged woman who had recovered from COVID-19.

The rearrangement joins TRBV11-2 to TRBJ1-2; D might be TRBD1 (6 bases). V was cut by 5 bases and J by 2 bases, with 24 bases left in between. This CDR3 has 18 residues. CDR1 is SGHAT, CDR2 FQNNGV, per germline. For the CDR3, the DNA is TGTGCCAGCAGCCCAAGCCCGACAGGTCAGGAGACGAACTATGGCTACACCTTC. This sequence encodes CASSPSPTGQETNYGYTF.

The rearrangement joins TRBV2 to TRBJ1-2, with D possibly matching TRBD1 (6 bases). The germline V gene has CDR1 SNHLY and CDR2 FYNNEI. The V end was cut by 6 bases, the J end by 4 bases, with 21 bases between. The CDR3 has 16 residues. CDR3 nucleotides: TGTGCCAGCAGCCAGGTCCCAACAGGGACCCTCTATGGCTACACCTTC. Translated: CASSQVPTGTLYGYTF.

The chain recombines TRBV29-1 with TRBJ1-2; D gene ambiguous. The CDR3 has 13 residues. Germline values: CDR1 SQVTM, CDR2 ANQGSEA. V lost 0 bases, J lost 2 bases, and 7 bases lay in between. CDR3 DNA: TGCAGCGTTGAAGAATGGCGGAACTATGGCTACACCTTC. This translates into CSVEEWRNYGYTF.

The V and J genes are TRBV29-1 and TRBJ2-1, with unresolved D. CDR1 SQVTM and CDR2 ANQGSEA come from the germline V gene. This CDR3 spans 13 amino acids. Trimming left V 3 bases short and J 6 bases short, with 12 bases between. The CDR3 loop reads CSVEWLARNEQFF. The CDR3 DNA reads as TGCAGCGTTGAGTGGCTTGCCCGCAATGAGCAGTTCTTC.